A single sample gave rise to the 4 T cell receptor beta chains below, sequenced in a study of T-cell memory formation after mild COVID-19. In TCRdb, the 5' RACE reads were re-called with MiXCR into one record per CDR3 protein. The sample has a few hundred thousand distinct CDR3 sequences, around 10% seen once. Sequencing used PBMCs or a T cell subset sorted from them (not recorded which). All receptors come from a man in his late teens or twenties who had mild COVID-19 (a few samples of this study predate the infection). Cell type and time point are not known.

The CDR3 sequence is CASSQVGRYTEAFF. CDR3 nucleotides: TGTGCCAGCAGCCAGGTGGGACGCTACACTGAAGCTTTCTTT. The V and J genes are TRBV7-2 and TRBJ1-1; perhaps TRBD1 as D (5 bases). CDR3 length: 14 residues. Germline CDR1 reads SGHTA; CDR2 reads FQGNSA. Trimming removed 5 bases from V and 3 bases from J, with 13 bases in between.

This clonotype was counted only a few times. V gene TRBV7-9 combines with J gene TRBJ2-2, with D unresolved. Trimming took off 3 bases at V and 2 bases at J, with 13 bases between the two ends. Per germline, CDR1 SEHNR and CDR2 FQNEAQ (reference sequence). The CDR3 is made up of 16 amino acids. This CDR3 is CASSFLPGRNTGELFF. CDR3 sequence (DNA): TGTGCCAGCAGCTTTTTGCCGGGCCGAAACACCGGGGAGCTGTTTTTT.

The chain links TRBV7-2 to TRBJ2-6; 10 bases are a match to TRBD1. The CDR3 totals 16 residues. Germline V lookup: CDR1 SGHTA, CDR2 FQGNSA. Trimming at V came to 6 bases and at J to 2 bases, leaving 4 bases not matched to a gene. The CDR3 nucleotides read TGTGCCAGCAGAGATGGACAGGGGGCTGGGGCCAACGTCCTGACTTTC. Translating it yields CASRDGQGAGANVLTF.

A note on this clonotype: Germline is not matched at one junction end, which may reflect a read error. The gene calls are TRBV5-1 and TRBJ2-5, with D perhaps TRBD2 (5 bases). Germline V gene sequence: CDR1 SGHRS, CDR2 YFSETQ. The CDR3 covers 16 residues. This CDR3 reads CASSLSVGVSQGTQYF. The CDR3 nucleotides read TGCGCCAGCAGCTTGTCCGTCGGGGTCAGCCAAGGGACCCAGTACTTC.